The sequence of this T cell receptor (beta chain) was determined in a study of TIL therapy for anti-PD-1-resistant metastatic lung cancer. Sequencing used immunoSEQ v3. Using immunoSEQ multiplex PCR, the repertoire was profiled, and TCRdb retains in-frame clones only, with some absent. This table has some 46,000 clones, approximately 79% appearing once. Time point in this sample: pre-treatment sample, taken before nivolumab and TIL therapy. Per germline, CDR1 SGHRS and CDR2 YFSETQ. The ends were cut back, 6 bases at V and 5 bases at J, with 17 bases in the middle. This CDR3 region has 14 residues. The specimen was blood, collected at baseline. This rearrangement joins TRBV5-1 to TRBJ1-1; no reliable D call. This TCR derives from a man aged 70 or older with non-small cell lung cancer. CDR3 DNA: TGCGCCAGCAACAAACTTGGCGGGGATACTGAAGCTTTCTTT. It translates to CASNKLGGDTEAFF.